The text below deals with one T cell receptor beta chain. Reverse transcribed after extraction, RNA yielded cDNA as the sequencing template. Profiling relied on immunoSEQ multiplex PCR, and the TCRdb table lists in-frame clones only, not all of them. Among 150,000 to 250,000 clones listed, about three fifths were seen once. The data were taken from a study of CD8+ T cells in alopecia areata. Treatment defined: oral pan-JAK inhibitor, 5-10 mg twice daily. Trimming removed 3 bases from V and 3 bases from J, with 14 bases in between. From germline, CDR1 is GTSNPN and CDR2 SVGIG (reference sequence). The length of the CDR3 is 15 residues.

The V call is TRBV30, the J call TRBJ2-2; a possible D gene is TRBD2 (5 bases). This TCR was sampled from a human donor with alopecia areata. The sequences come from CD4+ T cells sorted from blood, collected at week 4, from a patient treated with tofacitinib. The CDR3 loop is CAWRSAGMYTGELFF. The CDR3 DNA follows: TGTGCCTGGAGGTCAGCCGGGATGTACACCGGGGAGCTGTTTTTT.